Below, 2 T cell receptor beta chains from the same sample are listed, as sequenced in a study of metastatic and nonmetastatic thyroid tumors. Through MiXCR, TCRdb re-clonotyped the PCR reads. The table includes over 20,000 clones, 15% to 17% detected once. No treatment of any kind had been given to any patient before thyroid surgery. The sequencing input was blood. Receptors were obtained from a female donor with papillary thyroid cancer or a benign thyroid nodule (not recorded which). Some clones in this sample may be carry-over from other donors' samples.

This clone has at least ten counts. The gene calls are TRBV5-1 and TRBJ2-5; 10 positions match TRBD2. V shed 0 bases and J 5 bases; nucleotides not matched to a gene: 10. The CDR3 is 17 residues long. Per germline, CDR1 SGHRS and CDR2 YFSETQ. The DNA of the CDR3 is TGCGCCAGCAGCTTGGTTAGCGGGGGGATCAATGGGGAGACCCAGTACTTC. This codes for CASSLVSGGINGETQYF.

This clone is judged medium-sized. V usage is TRBV28 and J usage is TRBJ2-1; 13 bases agree with TRBD2. There are 16 residues in the CDR3. Germline V gene data show CDR1 as MDHEN and CDR2 as SYDVKM. Unmatched junction bases numbered 4, after V lost 4 bases and J lost 4 bases. The CDR3 DNA follows: TGTGCCAGCAGTTGGCGACTAGCGGGGGGTTACAATGAGCAGTTCTTC. This codes for CASSWRLAGGYNEQFF.